This T cell receptor beta chain was identified during a study of CD8 T cells in ankylosing spondylitis. Whole-study results and caveats: Disease-linked clones were found to be CD8+ and relatively rare in peripheral blood. Earlier studies detected some motif variants in reactive arthritis synovial fluid and blood. Blood of patients with ankylosing spondylitis appeared to be characterized by a TCR beta motif of eight highly homologous variants. The authors reported significant enrichment of disease-linked clones in matched ankylosing spondylitis synovial fluid.

TCR beta libraries were made by quantitative 5'-RACE with molecular barcodes. TCRdb re-called the 5' RACE reads with MiXCR, one entry per CDR3 protein. Among about 540,000 distinct CDR3 sequences, about 12% were seen once, and the ten largest hold nearly 7%. This clonotype has only a few counts. What it binds is not known. The TCR sequence derives from a male donor with ankylosing spondylitis. What was sequenced was blood, either unsorted or a sorted T cell fraction (not recorded which).

The CDR3 reads CASSHLDLEETQYF. The CDR3 region has the DNA TGTGCCAGCAGCCATTTAGATTTGGAAGAGACCCAGTACTTC. The chain joins TRBV14 to TRBJ2-5; D gene uncertain. CDR1 and CDR2 (germline): SGHDN, FVKESK. This CDR3 contains 14 residues. V lost 3 bases to trimming and J lost 3 bases, with 11 bases between them.